Included here is one T cell receptor (beta chain) sequence, with context. Its antigen is currently unknown. The people who gave samples were healthy Caucasians from Russia, aged about 6 to 95. This sample is drawn from a study of blood T cells in healthy people across ages. Germline loops: CDR1 SGHTA, CDR2 FQGNSA. V gave up 2 bases and J gave up 2 bases, with 10 bases separating them. This CDR3 has 14 amino acids. For the second PCR, which ran for roughly 6 to 11 cycles, a sample-barcoded 5' primer and a J-beta primer mix were used. Each CDR3 protein is one row after TCRdb ran MiXCR on the 5' RACE reads. The table has some 1,500,000 distinct CDR3 sequences, approximately 43% seen once; the top ten hold 4%. Overall study results and limits: Possibly, changes in expanded clonotypes were confounded because donor CMV status was unknown.

Source material: blood. The TCR was taken from a woman between 18 and 30 years old in good health. V is TRBV7-2 and J is TRBJ2-7; D uncertain. CDR3 bases: TGTGCCAGCAGCTTATCATCCCTTCCCTACGAGCAGTACTTC. It yields the protein CASSLSSLPYEQYF.